Listed below are T cell receptor beta chains from one sample, sequenced in a study of T cells in Graves' hyperthyroidism and ophthalmopathy. TCRdb reprocessed the multiplex PCR reads via MiXCR and lists one record per CDR3 protein. The table lists some 620,000 distinct CDR3 sequences, about a sixth of them singletons, with 3.5% to 4% in the top ten. The sample taken for sequencing was blood. Every receptor here comes from a woman in her 30s with Graves' hyperthyroidism. Both conserved end residues are part of each CDR3. The D gene is left open where the match is weak. Part of the rows lack a size; the others show once, few, many or a class for expanded clones.

size	V	D	J	CDR3	DNA
many	TRBV15	NA	TRBJ2-3	CATSRDTSVLDTQYF	TGTGCCACCAGCAGAGATACGTCCGTGTTAGATACGCAGTATTTT
few	TRBV6-2/TRBV6-3	TRBD1	TRBJ2-2	CASSYRRQGNTGELFF	TGTGCCAGCAGTTATCGTCGACAGGGCAACACCGGGGAGCTGTTTTTT
NA	TRBV6-1	NA	TRBJ2-1	CATSRAAYNEQFF	TGTGCCACCTCACGGGCAGCCTACAATGAGCAGTTCTTC
NA	TRBV2	TRBD1	TRBJ2-1	CASSAQTGNSPDEQFF	TGTGCCAGCAGTGCCCAGACAGGGAACTCCCCCGATGAGCAGTTCTTC
once	TRBV6-2/TRBV6-3	TRBD1	TRBJ2-1	CASSYHPGQVGQFF	TGTGCCAGCAGTTACCACCCAGGACAGGTCGGTCAGTTCTTC
many	TRBV20-1	NA	TRBJ2-7	CSVKVGAGVYEQYF	TGCAGTGTTAAAGTGGGGGCAGGGGTCTACGAGCAGTACTTC
many	TRBV3-1	TRBD2	TRBJ2-3	CASSQRALAGRTDTQYF	TGTGCCAGCAGCCAAAGGGCTCTAGCGGGGAGGACAGATACGCAGTATTTT
many	TRBV12-3/TRBV12-4	NA	TRBJ2-3	CASSVEGPQPDTQYF	TGTGCCAGCAGCGTGGAGGGACCGCAACCGGATACGCAGTATTTT
NA	TRBV2	TRBD2	TRBJ2-1	CASSGIGGGSTRFENEQFF	TGTGCCAGCAGTGGGATCGGGGGGGGGTCGACTAGGTTCGAGAATGAGCAGTTCTTC
NA	TRBV3-2	NA	TRBJ2-7	CASSTNASGRGTAYEQYF	TGTGCCAGCAGCACGAATGCTAGCGGGAGGGGGACGGCCTACGAGCAGTACTTC
many	TRBV7-9	NA	TRBJ2-7	CASSPPGDYEQYF	TGTGCCAGCAGCCCGCCCGGTGACTACGAGCAGTACTTC
many	TRBV6-1	NA	TRBJ2-2	CASSELVPTTTTGELFF	TGTGCCAGCAGTGAACTGGTCCCCACGACGACGACCGGGGAGCTGTTTTTT
NA	TRBV18	NA	TRBJ1-3	CASSPKSSGDTIYF	TGTGCCAGCTCACCAAAGTCGTCGGGGGACACCATATATTTT
NA	TRBV28	TRBD1	TRBJ1-2	CASNIRGLSTF	TGTGCCAGCAACATCAGGGGGCTATCAACCTTC
NA	TRBV12-5	TRBD1	TRBJ1-3	CASGLPGQGLRFSGNTIYF	TGTGCTAGTGGTTTGCCCGGACAGGGGTTAAGGTTTTCCGGAAACACCATATATTTT
many	TRBV28	TRBD1	TRBJ1-1	CASSRRIQGFAEAFF	TGTGCCAGCAGTAGAAGGATACAGGGGTTTGCTGAAGCTTTCTTT
many	TRBV6-1	NA	TRBJ1-4	CASSVGRPNEKLFF	TGTGCCAGCAGCGTGGGACGGCCTAATGAAAAACTGTTTTTT
NA	TRBV5-1	TRBD2	TRBJ2-7	CASSLVLAGGRAYEQYF	TGCGCCAGCAGCTTGGTACTAGCGGGAGGGCGGGCCTACGAGCAGTACTTC
many	TRBV7-2	TRBD1	TRBJ2-7	CASTRTGSYEQYF	TGTGCCAGCACCCGGACAGGGTCCTACGAGCAGTACTTC
many	TRBV28	NA	TRBJ2-3	CASWAGSRDHSTDTQYF	TGTGCCAGCTGGGCAGGGAGCCGGGACCACAGCACAGATACGCAGTATTTT
NA	TRBV6-1	NA	TRBJ1-1	CASSFGRWNTEAFF	TGTGCCAGCAGTTTTGGCCGCTGGAACACTGAAGCTTTCTTT
many	TRBV28	NA	TRBJ2-7	CASSLLGYEQYF	TGTGCCAGCAGTTTATTGGGCTACGAGCAGTACTTC
many	TRBV11-3	NA	TRBJ1-2	CASSLVGSHGYTF	TGTGCCAGCAGCTTAGTAGGCAGCCACGGCTACACCTTC
many	TRBV27	TRBD1	TRBJ2-7	CASSLQGASSYEQYF	TGTGCCAGCAGCTTACAGGGGGCATCATCCTACGAGCAGTACTTC
many	TRBV7-2	NA	TRBJ2-5	CASSLDAGHQETQYF	TGTGCCAGCAGCTTAGACGCCGGGCACCAAGAGACCCAGTACTTC
NA	TRBV20-1	NA	TRBJ2-5	CSAKLPGIFGETQYF	TGCAGTGCTAAATTACCAGGGATTTTTGGAGAGACCCAGTACTTC
NA	TRBV19	NA	TRBJ2-3	CASSIDMTGSTDTQYF	TGTGCCAGTAGTATAGATATGACGGGGAGCACAGATACGCAGTATTTT
many	TRBV12-3/TRBV12-4	NA	TRBJ2-3	CASSFVPMTRRADTQYF	TGTGCCAGCAGTTTCGTGCCAATGACTAGAAGGGCAGATACGCAGTATTTT
many	TRBV18	NA	TRBJ1-2	CASSDLGSNYGYTF	TGTGCCAGCTCAGATTTGGGGTCAAACTATGGCTACACCTTC
many	TRBV27	TRBD2	TRBJ2-2	CASSPREGVNRNTGELFF	TGTGCCAGCAGTCCCCGGGAGGGAGTGAATAGGAACACCGGGGAGCTGTTTTTT
many	TRBV6-1	TRBD1	TRBJ2-1	CASIGTPSGTGHYNEQFF	TGTGCCAGCATTGGGACCCCATCCGGGACAGGGCACTACAATGAGCAGTTCTTC
NA	TRBV6-1	NA	TRBJ2-2	CASSDGDTGELFF	TGTGCCAGCAGTGACGGAGACACCGGGGAGCTGTTTTTT
many	TRBV18	TRBD1	TRBJ1-1	CASSPDGQGATEAFF	TGTGCCAGCTCACCAGATGGACAGGGGGCAACTGAAGCTTTCTTT
many	TRBV2	NA	TRBJ2-3	CASRTLRGDTQYF	TGTGCCAGCAGGACGCTTCGGGGAGATACGCAGTATTTT
many	TRBV2	NA	TRBJ2-3	CATSLGDTQYF	TGTGCCACTTCCCTAGGGGATACGCAGTATTTT
many	TRBV13	NA	TRBJ1-1	CASSLQGRPYAFF	TGTGCCAGCAGCTTACAAGGTCGTCCTTACGCTTTCTTT
many	TRBV6-1	NA	TRBJ2-3	CASRSGTRPRYTDTQYF	TGTGCCAGCAGATCCGGGACACGGCCCCGGTACACAGATACGCAGTATTTT
once	TRBV6-2/TRBV6-3	TRBD2	TRBJ2-3	CASRRAGTSTDTQYF	TGTGCCAGCAGACGAGCGGGAACAAGCACAGATACGCAGTATTTT
many	TRBV30	TRBD1	TRBJ1-5	CAWTSRGADQPQHF	TGTGCCTGGACCTCCAGGGGGGCAGATCAGCCCCAGCATTTT
NA	TRBV18	TRBD2	TRBJ2-2	CASSLLAGENTGELFF	TGTGCCAGCTCACTACTAGCGGGAGAGAACACCGGGGAGCTGTTTTTT
NA	TRBV18	NA	TRBJ2-3	CASTWSTDTQYF	TGTGCCAGCACCTGGAGTACAGATACGCAGTATTTT
many	TRBV18	NA	TRBJ2-1	CASSSLADFYNEQFF	TGTGCCAGCTCATCATTAGCGGACTTCTACAATGAGCAGTTCTTC
NA	TRBV28	NA	TRBJ2-5	CASTWGGLEETQYF	TGTGCCAGCACCTGGGGGGGGCTGGAAGAGACCCAGTACTTC
NA	TRBV6-2/TRBV6-3	TRBD1	TRBJ2-1	CASRARDRQVHEQFF	TGTGCCAGCAGGGCCCGGGACAGGCAGGTTCATGAGCAGTTCTTC
NA	TRBV24-1	TRBD1	TRBJ2-4	CATSDSRGQGAKKNIQYF	TGTGCCACCAGTGATAGTAGGGGACAGGGAGCAAAAAAAAACATTCAGTACTTC
few	TRBV19	TRBD2	TRBJ2-1	CASRLQGLAIGNEQFF	TGTGCCAGTAGGCTCCAAGGACTAGCGATAGGGAATGAGCAGTTCTTC
NA	TRBV10-3	NA	TRBJ1-5	CAISEGIQPQHF	TGTGCCATCAGTGAGGGGATTCAGCCCCAGCATTTT
NA	TRBV5-1	NA	TRBJ2-7	CASSLGGTSKGYDQYF	TGCGCCAGCAGCCTGGGCGGTACGTCCAAGGGCTACGATCAGTACTTC
many	TRBV2	NA	TRBJ1-2	CASSEPPGYTF	TGTGCCAGCAGTGAACCTCCTGGCTACACCTTC
NA	TRBV28	TRBD2	TRBJ2-3	CPSSLRRSGWAPDTQYF	TGTCCCAGCAGTTTGAGGCGTAGCGGGTGGGCCCCAGATACGCAGTATTTT